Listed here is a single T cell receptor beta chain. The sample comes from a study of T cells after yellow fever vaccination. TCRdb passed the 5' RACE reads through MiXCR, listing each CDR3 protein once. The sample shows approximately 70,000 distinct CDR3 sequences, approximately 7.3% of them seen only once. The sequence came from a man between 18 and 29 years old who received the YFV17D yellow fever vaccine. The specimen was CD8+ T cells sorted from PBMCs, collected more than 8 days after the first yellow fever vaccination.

The CDR3 DNA follows: TGTGCCAGCAGCCTAGGGGGCATCTATGGCTACACCTTC. Translating it yields CASSLGGIYGYTF. This rearrangement joins TRBV5-5 to TRBJ1-2, with TRBD1 identical over 7 bases. The CDR3 runs 13 residues. Germline V lookup: CDR1 SGHKS, CDR2 YYEKEE (reference sequence). V lost 4 bases to trimming and J lost 4 bases; unmatched junction nucleotides: 4.